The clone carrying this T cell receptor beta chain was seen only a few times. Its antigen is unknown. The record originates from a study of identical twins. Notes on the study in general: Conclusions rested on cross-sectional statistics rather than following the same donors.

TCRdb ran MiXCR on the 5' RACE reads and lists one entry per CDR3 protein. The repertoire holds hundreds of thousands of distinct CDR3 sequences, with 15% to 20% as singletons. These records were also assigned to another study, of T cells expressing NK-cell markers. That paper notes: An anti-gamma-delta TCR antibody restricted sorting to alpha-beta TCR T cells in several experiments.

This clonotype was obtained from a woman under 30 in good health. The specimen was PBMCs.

CDR3 nucleotides: TGCAGTGCTAGAGATTTGACGAAGGGCCCAGGCCATGAGCAGTTCTTC. Encoded protein: CSARDLTKGPGHEQFF. V is TRBV20-1 and J is TRBJ2-1; the D is unclear. V shed 0 bases and J shed 8 bases, with 20 bases lying between them. Looked up from germline, CDR1 is DFQATT and CDR2 is SNEGSKA (reference sequence). The CDR3 sequence is 16 residues long.